This TCR beta chain derives from a study of response to subunit inactivated influenza vaccine. Overall study findings and caveats: Only a handful of new T cells, the authors suggested, are recruited with each seasonal influenza vaccination.

Of note for this clonotype: Antigen specificity is unknown.

In TCRdb, the RT-PCR reads were re-called with MiXCR into one record per CDR3 protein. The sample records fewer than 650,000 distinct CDR3 sequences, roughly 13% being singletons. Germline V gives CDR1 DFQATT, CDR2 SNEGSKA (reference sequence). The CDR3 is made up of 16 amino acids. Trimming shortened V by 3 bases and J by 0 bases, and 16 bases separated the two germline ends. The J gene is TRBJ2-3, the V gene TRBV20-1; weak D call: TRBD2 (6 bases). Source: PBMCs from blood, taken 45 days after vaccination. The TCR comes from a man aged 45-65 years who received an inactivated influenza vaccine. The CDR3 region has the DNA TGCAGTGCTAGCCCTCTAGCGTACGCTAGCACAGATACGCAGTATTTT. Translated, it gives CSASPLAYASTDTQYF.